Listed here are 22 T cell receptor beta chains from one sample, sequenced in a study of blood T cells in healthy people across ages. The use of a sample-barcoded 5' primer and a J-beta primer mix characterized a second PCR of about 6 to 12 cycles. TCRdb used MiXCR to reprocess the 5' RACE reads, holding one entry per CDR3 protein. Altogether over 1.5 million distinct CDR3 sequences are present, 49% being singletons, with the ten largest covering roughly 2%. Sequenced: blood. All receptors derive from a woman aged 40 to 49 in good health.

There are a few counts of this clonotype. As DNA, the CDR3 is TGTGCCAGCAGTATTCAGGGGAATGAGCAGTACTTC. This sequence encodes CASSIQGNEQYF. This chain joins TRBV6-5 and TRBJ2-7; TRBD1 might be the D (6 bases). The CDR3 has 12 amino acids. Trimming cost V 5 bases and J 7 bases, with 12 bases left between them. CDR1 and CDR2 (germline): MNHEY, SVGAGI.

The chain joins TRBV4-3 to TRBJ2-1; D may match TRBD1 or TRBD2 (6 bases each). This CDR3 is built from 17 residues. Per germline, CDR1 LGHNA and CDR2 YSLEER. The V gene lost 1 base and the J gene lost 0 bases, with 13 bases spanning the gap. Here the CDR3 reads CASSQGWRGSSYNEQFF. CDR3 DNA: TGCGCCAGCAGCCAAGGGTGGAGGGGGAGCTCCTACAATGAGCAGTTCTTC.

The V call is TRBV20-1, the J call TRBJ2-1; maybe TRBD2 (5 bases). This CDR3 spans 14 amino acids. From germline, CDR1 is DFQATT and CDR2 SNEGSKA (reference sequence). The V and J ends lost 0 bases and 5 bases respectively, with 11 bases between them. The CDR3 DNA reads TGCAGTGCTAGAGATCACGGAGCGGACAATGAGCAGTTCTTC. This encodes CSARDHGADNEQFF.

This chain links TRBV4-2 with TRBJ2-2; weak D call: TRBD1 (6 bases). Germline CDR1 reads LGHNA; CDR2 reads YNFKEQ. The CDR3 is made up of 15 amino acids. Trimming removed 7 bases from V and 1 base from J, with 13 bases in between. CDR3: CASTSMTGNTGELFF. CDR3 coding DNA: TGTGCCAGCACATCGATGACAGGGAACACCGGGGAGCTGTTTTTT.

A few counts support this clonotype. The chain employs TRBV4-3 and TRBJ1-4; D remains unclear. The germline V gene encodes CDR1 LGHNA and CDR2 YSLEER. V shed 0 bases and J shed 10 bases, with 9 bases lying between them. The CDR3 has 13 amino acids. Here the CDR3 reads CASSQEPRTKLFF. The CDR3 DNA reads as TGCGCCAGCAGCCAAGAGCCTCGGACAAAACTGTTTTTT.

The chain couples TRBV27 to TRBJ1-2; D not resolved. The V end was cut by 5 bases, the J end by 3 bases, with 10 bases between. Germline lookup yields CDR1 MNHEY and CDR2 SMNVEV (reference sequence). This CDR3 is 13 amino acids long. CDR3 amino acids: CASSPFLYYGYTF. CDR3 coding DNA: TGTGCCAGCAGTCCATTTCTATACTATGGCTACACCTTC.

The V call is TRBV4-3, the J call TRBJ2-5; the match to TRBD2 covers 12 bases. Germline lookup yields CDR1 LGHNA and CDR2 YSLEER. The CDR3 length is 17 residues. After removal of 1 base from V and 0 bases from J, the junction contained 3 bases not matched to a gene. The DNA for the CDR3 is TGCGCCAGCAGCCAAGGACTAGCGGGGGCCAACCAAGAGACCCAGTACTTC. It translates to CASSQGLAGANQETQYF.

This clonotype turned up a few times. The chain uses TRBV10-3 and TRBJ2-5, with TRBD2 as a possible D gene (5 bases). The length of the CDR3 is 14 residues. Germline V gene sequence: CDR1 ENHRY, CDR2 SYGVKD. Trimming removed 2 bases from V and 1 base from J, with 8 bases in between. The CDR3 region has the DNA TGTGCCATCAGTGAGAACCTAGCCCAAGAGACCCAGTACTTC. Protein: CAISENLAQETQYF.

The rearrangement links TRBV20-1 to TRBJ2-1, with 10 bases fitting TRBD2. This CDR3 has 16 amino acids. Germline trimming cut 1 base from V and 4 bases from J; bases unmatched to any gene: 7. Germline lookup yields CDR1 DFQATT and CDR2 SNEGSKA (reference sequence). CDR3 residues: CSARGPAGGKYNEQFF. CDR3 DNA sequence: TGCAGTGCTAGAGGCCCAGCGGGGGGGAAGTACAATGAGCAGTTCTTC.

This clonotype occurred a few times. The chain's CDR3 is CASSQEERTLYNEQFF. CDR3 DNA: TGTGCCAGCAGCCAAGAGGAAAGGACACTCTACAATGAGCAGTTCTTC. The rearrangement uses TRBV4-2 and TRBJ2-1, with D possibly matching TRBD1 (5 bases). V shed 0 bases and J shed 3 bases, with 12 bases lying between them. Germline V gene data show CDR1 as LGHNA and CDR2 as YNFKEQ. The CDR3 spans 16 residues.

V and J are TRBV6-5 and TRBJ1-5, with D maybe TRBD1 (6 bases). This CDR3 has 15 amino acids. The germline V gene encodes CDR1 MNHEY and CDR2 SVGAGI. V gave up 5 bases and J gave up 4 bases, with 15 bases separating them. The CDR3 protein is CASSDQGTSNQPQHF. CDR3 in DNA: TGTGCCAGCAGTGACCAGGGGACATCTAATCAGCCCCAGCATTTT.

This clonotype was seen a few times. The chain carries TRBV7-2 and TRBJ2-1; TRBD2 matches 8 bases. V trimming: 4 bases; J trimming: 4 bases; junction bases outside the gene matches: 9. The CDR3 is made up of 16 amino acids. The germline V gene has CDR1 SGHTA and CDR2 FQGNSA. The CDR3 nucleotides are TGTGCCAGCAGCTCGCCCTTAGCGGGGAGTTACAATGAGCAGTTCTTC. Its protein is CASSSPLAGSYNEQFF. Full variable domain (rest looked up from reference TRBV7-2 and TRBJ2-1): GAGVSQSPSNKVTEKGKDVELRCDPISGHTALYWYRQSLGQGLEFLIYFQGNSAPDKSGLPSDRFSAERTGGSVSTLTIQRTQQEDSAVYLCASSSPLAGSYNEQFFGPGTRLTVL.

The V and J genes are TRBV5-1 and TRBJ2-6, with D possibly TRBD1 on 5 matching bases. V was trimmed by 0 bases and J by 4 bases, leaving 11 bases between them. There are 16 residues in the CDR3. Per germline, CDR1 SGHRS and CDR2 YFSETQ. The CDR3: CASSLVMGLGANVLTF. The CDR3 DNA sequence: TGCGCCAGCAGCTTGGTTATGGGGCTCGGGGCCAACGTCCTGACTTTC.

This clonotype came up once. This chain joins TRBV3-1 and TRBJ2-7; 9 nucleotides match TRBD1. The CDR3 contains 16 residues. Trimming cost V 2 bases and J 5 bases; bases outside gene matches: 10. Germline assignment: CDR1 LGHDT and CDR2 YNNKEL (reference sequence). CDR3 sequence reads: CASSQLGGTGPNEQYF. The CDR3 bases are TGTGCCAGCAGCCAACTAGGAGGGACAGGGCCCAACGAGCAGTACTTC.

The chain combines TRBV3-1 with TRBJ1-4; no reliable D call. Germline V lookup: CDR1 LGHDT, CDR2 YNNKEL (reference sequence). The CDR3 spans 14 residues. V lost 4 bases, J lost 4 bases, and 10 bases lay in between. The CDR3 DNA is TGTGCCAGCAGCCGAACCTATAATAATGAAAAACTGTTTTTT. This gives the protein CASSRTYNNEKLFF.

With regard to this clonotype: An end of the junction differs from the germline gene, which may be a read error. The chain is built from TRBV7-7 and TRBJ2-3; a possible D gene is TRBD2 (5 bases). The CDR3 has 14 residues. CDR1 is SSHAT and CDR2 is FNYEAQ in the germline V gene (reference sequence). The CDR3 coding sequence is TGTGCTAGCAGCTCACATTTTTGGGAGGATACGCAGTATTTT. Translation gives CASSSHFWEDTQYF.

The chain employs TRBV7-8 and TRBJ2-7, with 9 positions matching TRBD1. The J call may be mistaken, given a closer DNA end match to TRBJ2-5. Germline V lookup: CDR1 SGHVS, CDR2 FQNEAQ. The CDR3 covers 15 residues. This CDR3 is CASSGNRGHRETQYF. Here the CDR3 DNA reads TGTGCCAGCAGCGGCAACAGGGGGCATAGAGAGACCCAGTACTTC.

The chain links TRBV7-2 to TRBJ1-2, with D possibly TRBD1 on 5 matching bases. There are 14 residues in the CDR3. V lost 4 bases and J 4 bases, leaving 13 bases between the germline ends. Germline CDR1 reads SGHTA; CDR2 reads FQGNSA. In DNA, the CDR3 is TGTGCCAGCAGCTCATTTGGGACGACCTATGGCTACACCTTC. Translated: CASSSFGTTYGYTF.

J is TRBJ2-5 and V is TRBV7-8, with TRBD2 matching over 8 bases. This CDR3 is 14 amino acids long. J was trimmed by 5 bases and V by 5 bases; bases with no gene match: 7. Germline V gives CDR1 SGHVS, CDR2 FQNEAQ. CDR3 nucleotides: TGTGCCAGCAGCCCTATCGGCGGGGGGGAGACCCAGTACTTC. Translated, it gives CASSPIGGGETQYF.

The CDR3 region has the DNA TGTGCCAGCACCGACGGGGATGAAGCTTTCTTT. Its protein product is CASTDGDEAFF. The rearrangement joins TRBV6-5 to TRBJ1-1; no firm D call. The V and J ends lost 7 bases and 7 bases respectively, with 10 bases between them. This CDR3 region has 11 residues. Germline CDR1 MNHEY, CDR2 SVGAGI.

V gene TRBV6-6 combines with J gene TRBJ1-5; 10 bases match TRBD1. This CDR3 has 17 residues. In germline, CDR1 is MNHNY, CDR2 SVGAGI (reference sequence). The V segment lost 5 bases and the J segment 4 bases; nucleotides outside the gene matches: 11. The CDR3 here is CASSRPRQGAWNQPQHF. The CDR3 DNA follows: TGTGCCAGCAGTCGACCCCGACAGGGGGCCTGGAATCAGCCCCAGCATTTT.

V gene TRBV5-5 combines with J gene TRBJ2-3, with 8 bases that match TRBD1. Germline loops: CDR1 SGHKS, CDR2 YYEKEE (reference sequence). This CDR3 contains 16 residues. Trimming at V came to 0 bases and at J to 8 bases, leaving 11 bases not matched to a gene. CDR3 nucleotide sequence: TGTGCCAGCAGCTTGGCCATCCGGGACAGGCTCCGTACGCAGTATTTT. This sequence encodes CASSLAIRDRLRTQYF. Together with reference TRBV5-5 and TRBJ2-3, the CDR3 gives the full variable domain: DAGVTQSPTHLIKTRGQQVTLRCSPISGHKSVSWYQQVLGQGPQFIFQYYEKEERGRGNFPDRFSARQFPNYSSELNVNALLLGDSALYLCASSLAIRDRLRTQYFGPGTRLTVL.